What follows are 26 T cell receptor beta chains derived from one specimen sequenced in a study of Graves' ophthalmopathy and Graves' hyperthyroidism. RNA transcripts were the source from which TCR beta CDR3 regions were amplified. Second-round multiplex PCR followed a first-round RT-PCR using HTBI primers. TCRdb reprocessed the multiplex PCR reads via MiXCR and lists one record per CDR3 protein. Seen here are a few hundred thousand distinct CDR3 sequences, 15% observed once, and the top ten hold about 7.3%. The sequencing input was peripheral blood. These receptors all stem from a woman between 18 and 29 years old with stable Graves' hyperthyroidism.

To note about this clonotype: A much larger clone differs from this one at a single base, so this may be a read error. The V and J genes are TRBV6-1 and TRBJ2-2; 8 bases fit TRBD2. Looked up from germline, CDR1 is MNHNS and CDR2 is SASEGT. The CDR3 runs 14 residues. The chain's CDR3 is CASSVGGAVGELCF. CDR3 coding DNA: TGTGCCAGCAGTGTCGGGGGGGCAGTGGGGGAGCTGTGTTTT.

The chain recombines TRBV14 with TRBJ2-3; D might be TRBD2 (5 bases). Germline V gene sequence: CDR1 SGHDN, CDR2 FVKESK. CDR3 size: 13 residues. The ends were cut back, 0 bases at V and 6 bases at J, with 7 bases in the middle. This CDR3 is CASSQEWEDTQYF. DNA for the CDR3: TGTGCCAGCAGCCAAGAATGGGAGGATACGCAGTATTTT.

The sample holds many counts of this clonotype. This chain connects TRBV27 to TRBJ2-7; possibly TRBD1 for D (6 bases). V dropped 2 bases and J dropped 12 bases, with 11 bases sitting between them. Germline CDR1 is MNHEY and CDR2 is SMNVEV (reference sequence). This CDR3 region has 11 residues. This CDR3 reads CASSLGTTWYF. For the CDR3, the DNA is TGTGCCAGCAGTTTAGGGACAACTTGGTACTTC.

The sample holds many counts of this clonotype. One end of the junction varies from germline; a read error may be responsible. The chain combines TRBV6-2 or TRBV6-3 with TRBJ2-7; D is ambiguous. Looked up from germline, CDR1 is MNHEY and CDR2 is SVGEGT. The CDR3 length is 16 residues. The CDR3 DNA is TGTGCCAGCAGTTACCGTCCCAGACCTCGTTCCTACGAGCAGTGCTTC. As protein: CASSYRPRPRSYEQCF.

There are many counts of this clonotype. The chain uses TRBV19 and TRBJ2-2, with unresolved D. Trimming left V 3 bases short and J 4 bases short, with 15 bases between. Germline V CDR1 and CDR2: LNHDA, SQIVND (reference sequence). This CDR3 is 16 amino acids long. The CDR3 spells CASSIKRVSATGELFF. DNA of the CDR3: TGTGCCAGTAGTATCAAAAGGGTATCGGCCACCGGGGAGCTGTTTTTT.

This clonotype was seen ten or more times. The chain's CDR3 is CASSYPPGYTF. CDR3 DNA: TGTGCCAGCAGTTACCCCCCGGGGTACACCTTC. The chain is built from TRBV6-2 or TRBV6-3 and TRBJ1-2; D not certain. Germline V gene sequence: CDR1 MNHEY, CDR2 SVGEGT. The germline V and J ends were trimmed by 2 bases and 11 bases, with 9 bases remaining between them. This CDR3 contains 11 residues.

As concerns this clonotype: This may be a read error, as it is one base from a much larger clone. The CDR3 coding sequence is TGCAGTGCTAGAGAGGGGGCGGAGTATTCACACCTCCACTTT. It translates to CSAREGAEYSHLHF. The chain couples TRBV20-1 to TRBJ1-6, with D possibly being TRBD1 (6 bases). CDR3 length: 14 residues. Germline V gene lookup returns CDR1 DFQATT and CDR2 SNEGSKA (reference sequence).

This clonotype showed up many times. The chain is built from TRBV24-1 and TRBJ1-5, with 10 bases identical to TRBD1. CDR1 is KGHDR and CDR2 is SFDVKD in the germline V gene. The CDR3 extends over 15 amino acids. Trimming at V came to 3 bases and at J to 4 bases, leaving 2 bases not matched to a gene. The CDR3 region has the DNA TGTGCCACCAGTGATCGGACAGGGGGGAATCAGCCCCAGCATTTT. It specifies CATSDRTGGNQPQHF.

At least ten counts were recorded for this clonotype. The CDR3 DNA reads as TGTGCCAGCAGTTTACAACAGGGTGTAGGCACTGAAGCTTTCTTT. Its protein is CASSLQQGVGTEAFF. The chain carries TRBV12-3 or TRBV12-4 and TRBJ1-1; a weak D match, TRBD1 (6 bases). V lost 2 bases, J lost 4 bases, and 14 bases lay in between. The CDR3 spans 15 residues.

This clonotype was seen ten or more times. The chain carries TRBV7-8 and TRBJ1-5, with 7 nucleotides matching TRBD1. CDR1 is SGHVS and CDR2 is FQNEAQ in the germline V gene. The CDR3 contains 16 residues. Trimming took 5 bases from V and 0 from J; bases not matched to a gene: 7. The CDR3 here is CASSNDRVYSNQPQHF. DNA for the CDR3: TGTGCCAGCAGCAACGACAGGGTATATAGCAATCAGCCCCAGCATTTT.

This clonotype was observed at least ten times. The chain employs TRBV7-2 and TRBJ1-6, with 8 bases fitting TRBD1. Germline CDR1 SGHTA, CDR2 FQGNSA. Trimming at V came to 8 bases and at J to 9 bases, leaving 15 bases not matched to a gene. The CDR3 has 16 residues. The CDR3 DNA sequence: TGTGCCAGCCGCATATGGACAGGGAGGCGGGGTTCACCCCTCCACTTT. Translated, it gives CASRIWTGRRGSPLHF.

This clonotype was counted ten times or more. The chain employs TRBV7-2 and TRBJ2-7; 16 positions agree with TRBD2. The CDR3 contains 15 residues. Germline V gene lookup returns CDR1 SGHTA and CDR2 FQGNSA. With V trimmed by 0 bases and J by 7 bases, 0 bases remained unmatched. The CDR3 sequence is CASSLAGLAGGEQYF. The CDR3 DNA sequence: TGTGCCAGCAGCTTAGCGGGACTAGCGGGGGGGGAGCAGTACTTC. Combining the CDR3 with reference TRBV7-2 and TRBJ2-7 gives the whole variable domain GAGVSQSPSNKVTEKGKDVELRCDPISGHTALYWYRQSLGQGLEFLIYFQGNSAPDKSGLPSDRFSAERTGGSVSTLTIQRTQQEDSAVYLCASSLAGLAGGEQYFGPGTRLTVT.

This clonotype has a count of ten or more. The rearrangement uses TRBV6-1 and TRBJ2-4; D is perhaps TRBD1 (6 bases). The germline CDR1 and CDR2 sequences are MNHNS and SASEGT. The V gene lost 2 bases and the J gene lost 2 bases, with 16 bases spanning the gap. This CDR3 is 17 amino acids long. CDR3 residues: CASSEPIGGKTKNIQYF. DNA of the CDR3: TGTGCCAGCAGTGAACCAATAGGGGGAAAGACCAAAAACATTCAGTACTTC.

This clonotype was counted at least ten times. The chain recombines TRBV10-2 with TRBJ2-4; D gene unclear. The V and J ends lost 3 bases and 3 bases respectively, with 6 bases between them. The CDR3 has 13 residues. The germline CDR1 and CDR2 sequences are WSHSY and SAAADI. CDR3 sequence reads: CASSENFKNIQYF. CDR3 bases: TGCGCCAGCAGTGAAAACTTCAAAAACATTCAGTACTTC.

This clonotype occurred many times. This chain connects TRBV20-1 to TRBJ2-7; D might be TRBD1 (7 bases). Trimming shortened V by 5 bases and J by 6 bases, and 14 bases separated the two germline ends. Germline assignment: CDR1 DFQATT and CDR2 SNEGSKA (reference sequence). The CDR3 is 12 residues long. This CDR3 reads CSALPGGPEQYF. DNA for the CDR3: TGCAGTGCTCTCCCAGGGGGGCCCGAGCAGTACTTC.

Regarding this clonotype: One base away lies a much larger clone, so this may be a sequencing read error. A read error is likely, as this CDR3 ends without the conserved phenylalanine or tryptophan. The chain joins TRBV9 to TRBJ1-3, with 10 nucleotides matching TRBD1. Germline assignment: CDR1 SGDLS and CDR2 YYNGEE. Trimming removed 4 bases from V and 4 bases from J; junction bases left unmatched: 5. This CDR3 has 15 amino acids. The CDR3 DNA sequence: TGTGCCAGCAGCACCCGGGACAGGGGAGGAAACACCATATATTAT. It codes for CASSTRDRGGNTIYY.

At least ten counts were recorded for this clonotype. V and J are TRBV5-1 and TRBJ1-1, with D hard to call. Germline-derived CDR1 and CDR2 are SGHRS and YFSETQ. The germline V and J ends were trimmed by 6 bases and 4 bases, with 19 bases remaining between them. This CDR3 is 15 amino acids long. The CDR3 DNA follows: TGCGCCAGCACCAATAGACCGGGAGGGTCCACTGAAGCTTTCTTT. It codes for CASTNRPGGSTEAFF.

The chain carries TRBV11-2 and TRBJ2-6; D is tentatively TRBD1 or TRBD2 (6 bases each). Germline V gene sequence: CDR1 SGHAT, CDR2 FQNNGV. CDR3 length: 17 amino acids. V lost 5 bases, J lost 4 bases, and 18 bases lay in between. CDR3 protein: CASSLVRRGLGANVLTF. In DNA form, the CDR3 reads TGTGCCAGCAGCCTGGTGAGGAGGGGGTTAGGGGCCAACGTCCTGACTTTC.

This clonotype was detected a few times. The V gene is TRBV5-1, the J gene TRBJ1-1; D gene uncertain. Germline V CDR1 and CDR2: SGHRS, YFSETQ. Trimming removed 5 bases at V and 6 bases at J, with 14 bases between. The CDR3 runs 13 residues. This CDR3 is CASRVSTGSEAFF. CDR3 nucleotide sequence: TGCGCCAGCAGAGTGAGTACTGGATCTGAAGCTTTCTTT.

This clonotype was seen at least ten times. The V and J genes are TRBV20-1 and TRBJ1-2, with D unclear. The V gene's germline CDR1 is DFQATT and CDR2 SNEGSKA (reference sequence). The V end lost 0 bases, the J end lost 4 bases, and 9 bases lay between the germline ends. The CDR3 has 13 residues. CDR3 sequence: CSARDPGIYGYTF. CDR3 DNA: TGCAGTGCTAGAGATCCCGGGATCTATGGCTACACCTTC.

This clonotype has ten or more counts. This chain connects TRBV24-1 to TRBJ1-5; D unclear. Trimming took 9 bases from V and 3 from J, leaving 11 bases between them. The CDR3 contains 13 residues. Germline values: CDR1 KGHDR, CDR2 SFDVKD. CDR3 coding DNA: TGTGCCACCCTCGGGGAAACCAATCAGCCCCAGCATTTT. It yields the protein CATLGETNQPQHF.

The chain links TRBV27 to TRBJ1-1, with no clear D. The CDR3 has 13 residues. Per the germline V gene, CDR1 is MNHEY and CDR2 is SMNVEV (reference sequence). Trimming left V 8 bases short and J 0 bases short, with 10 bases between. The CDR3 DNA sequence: TGTGCCAGCCTAGGAGGGATGAACACTGAAGCTTTCTTT. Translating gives CASLGGMNTEAFF.

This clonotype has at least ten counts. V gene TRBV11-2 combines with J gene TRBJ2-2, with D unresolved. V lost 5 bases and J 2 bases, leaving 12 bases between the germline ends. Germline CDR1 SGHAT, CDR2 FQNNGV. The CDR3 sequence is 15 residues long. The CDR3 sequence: CASSLNNINTGELFF. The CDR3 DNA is TGTGCCAGCAGCCTCAATAACATCAACACCGGGGAGCTGTTTTTT. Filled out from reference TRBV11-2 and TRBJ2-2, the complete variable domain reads EAGVAQSPRYKIIEKRQSVAFWCNPISGHATLYWYQQILGQGPKLLIQFQNNGVVDDSQLPKDRFSAERLKGVDSTLKIQPAKLEDSAVYLCASSLNNINTGELFFGEGSRLTVL.

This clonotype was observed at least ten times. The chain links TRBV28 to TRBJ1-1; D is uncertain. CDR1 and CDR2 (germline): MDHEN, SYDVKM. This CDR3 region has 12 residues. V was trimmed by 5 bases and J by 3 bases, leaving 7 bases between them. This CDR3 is CASSTRYTEAFF. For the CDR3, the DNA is TGTGCCAGCAGTACCCGATACACTGAAGCTTTCTTT. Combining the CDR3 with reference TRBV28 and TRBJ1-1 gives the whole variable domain DVKVTQSSRYLVKRTGEKVFLECVQDMDHENMFWYRQDPGLGLRLIYFSYDVKMKEKGDIPEGYSVSREKKERFSLILESASTNQTSMYLCASSTRYTEAFFGQGTRLTVV.

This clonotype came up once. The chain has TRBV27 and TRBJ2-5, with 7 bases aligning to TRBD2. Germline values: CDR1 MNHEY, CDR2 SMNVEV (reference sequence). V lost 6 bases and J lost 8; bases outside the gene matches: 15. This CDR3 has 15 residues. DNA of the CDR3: TGTGCCAGCAGAACGACTAGCTCCTCCGCGGTTACCCAGTACTTC. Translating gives CASRTTSSSAVTQYF.

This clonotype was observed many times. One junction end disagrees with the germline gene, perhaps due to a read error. This CDR3 is CAIGEQEETQYF. The CDR3 nucleotides read TGTGCCATCGGTGAGCAGGAGGAGACCCAGTACTTC. The chain joins TRBV10-3 to TRBJ2-5; D gene unclear. Per germline, CDR1 ENHRY and CDR2 SYGVKD. This CDR3 is 12 amino acids long.